The clone carrying this T cell receptor (beta chain) has more than one count but fewer than ten. The data are from a study of T cell repertoires in cytomegalovirus infection. Germline V gene sequence: CDR1 MDHEN, CDR2 SYDVKM. V shed 5 bases and J shed 0 bases, with 10 bases lying between them. The CDR3 sequence is 14 residues long. TCRdb reprocessed the reads with MiXCR, giving one entry per CDR3 protein. The sample carries approximately 250,000 distinct CDR3 sequences, approximately 9.2% recorded once. The TCR sequence derives from a human donor in good health (CMV status not recorded). Some clones in this sample may be carry-over from other donors' samples. Input material: PBMCs. The chain couples TRBV28 to TRBJ1-2; unclear D gene. The CDR3 DNA follows: TGTGCCAGCAGTCTCCCCCGAGCTAACTATGGCTACACCTTC. This translates into CASSLPRANYGYTF.